This TCR beta chain emerged from a study of blood T cell repertoires in COVID-19. Looking at the study overall: Sites in the United States, Italy and Spain provided acute and convalescent COVID-19 samples. T cells, B-cell-depleted T cells, or PBMCs supplied cDNA or gDNA.

The participants were between about 18 and 90 years old and came from 20 to 30 US areas. Each participant's cohort was designated according to participant-reported clinical history. Libraries were prepared by immunoSEQ multiplex PCR; TCRdb keeps only in-frame clonotypes and omits some of them. The repertoire holds approximately 390,000 clones, with nearly 90% as singletons. Sequencing used PBMCs or T cells enriched from blood (not recorded which). This clonotype was obtained from a woman aged 40 to 50 with acute COVID-19.

DNA for the CDR3: TGTGCCAGCAGTTTATCGGTCAGGGGGCGTGGGGCCAACGTCCTGACTTTC. Residues: CASSLSVRGRGANVLTF. The rearrangement links TRBV27 to TRBJ2-6; 8 nucleotides match TRBD1. From germline, CDR1 is MNHEY and CDR2 SMNVEV (reference sequence). The V gene end was trimmed by 0 bases and the J gene end by 3 bases; junction bases not matched to a gene: 4. This CDR3 has 17 residues.